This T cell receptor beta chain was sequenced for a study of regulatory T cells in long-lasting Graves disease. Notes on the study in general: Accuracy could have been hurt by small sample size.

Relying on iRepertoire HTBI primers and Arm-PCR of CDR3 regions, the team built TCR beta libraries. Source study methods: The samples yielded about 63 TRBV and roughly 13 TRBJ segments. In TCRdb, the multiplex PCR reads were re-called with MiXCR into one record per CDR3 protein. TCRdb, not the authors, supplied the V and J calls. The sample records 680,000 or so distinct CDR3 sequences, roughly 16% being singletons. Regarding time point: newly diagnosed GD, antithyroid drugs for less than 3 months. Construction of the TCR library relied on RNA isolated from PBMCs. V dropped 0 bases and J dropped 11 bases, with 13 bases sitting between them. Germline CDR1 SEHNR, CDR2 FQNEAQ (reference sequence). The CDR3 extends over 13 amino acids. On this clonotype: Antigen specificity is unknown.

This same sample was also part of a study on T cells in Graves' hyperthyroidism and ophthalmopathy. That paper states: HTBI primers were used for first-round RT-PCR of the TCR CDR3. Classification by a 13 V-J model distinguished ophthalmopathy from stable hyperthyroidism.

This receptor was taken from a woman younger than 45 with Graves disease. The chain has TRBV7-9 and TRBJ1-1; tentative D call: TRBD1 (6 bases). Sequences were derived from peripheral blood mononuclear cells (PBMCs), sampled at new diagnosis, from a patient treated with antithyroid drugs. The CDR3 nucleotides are TGTGCCAGCAGCTTAGCGTCGCCAGGGGTGGCTTTCTTT. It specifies CASSLASPGVAFF.